This T cell receptor beta chain was profiled in a study of shared clonotypes between healthy human individuals. The overall study: Serving as donors were two women and a few men, whose ages spanned 18 to 49. Study observations and caveats: The low donor count limited represented genetic and exposure-history diversity.

Each subset's genomic DNA was shared equally among a number of immunoSEQ plates. Profiled with immunoSEQ multiplex PCR; TCRdb holds only in-frame clones, not every one. Of hundreds of thousands of clones in the sample, 96% were seen once. Naive CD8 populations comprised CD45RO-negative cells positively selected for CCR7, excluding terminally differentiated effector memory CD45RA+ cells. Only Caucasian adults living in Nashville, Tennessee made up the donor group. This CDR3 region has 15 residues. J lost 0 bases, V lost 4 bases, and 6 bases had no gene match. Per germline, CDR1 SGHVS and CDR2 FQNEAQ. About this clone itself: Its cognate antigen is unknown.

The clonotype comes from a man aged 30 to 45 in good health. The specimen was naive CD8+ T cells sorted from blood. The chain recombines TRBV7-8 with TRBJ2-7, with 7 bases fitting TRBD2. The chain's CDR3 is CASSSSGEGSYEQYF. CDR3 nucleotides: TGTGCCAGCAGCTCCAGCGGGGAGGGCTCCTACGAGCAGTACTTC.